This T cell receptor (beta chain) was documented in a study of cytomegalovirus exposure and HLA in healthy donors. Findings of the study overall: An analysis was carried out at a later point. It showed that HLA-associated TCR beta chains were more clonally expanded than equally common non-associated chains. For most TCR beta V segments, an earlier analysis put the productive rate at about 87% or about 30% of the time. The authors enumerated roughly 160 TCR beta chains as linked to cytomegalovirus.

Germline loops: CDR1 DFQATT, CDR2 SNEGSKA (reference sequence). The V end was cut by 5 bases, the J end by 3 bases, with 8 bases between. The CDR3 has 11 amino acids. On this clone: Its antigen is not known. Other DNA sequences in the sample encode the same CDR3.

At the time of sampling, donors were nominally healthy, though unrecorded immune exposures were likely. Primers for the PCR totalled 60 Vbeta and 13 Jbeta. Assay: immunoSEQ multiplex PCR; the TCRdb copy retains only in-frame clones and omits some. The sample consists of approximately 260,000 clones, nearly 95% of them appearing once. Sequencing used PBMCs. This clonotype was sampled from a girl between 2 and 10 years old in good health and CMV-seronegative. The rearrangement links TRBV20-1 to TRBJ2-7; a possible D gene is TRBD1 (6 bases). The CDR3 region is CSARDIYEQYF. CDR3 sequence (DNA): TGCAGTGCTCGGGACATCTACGAGCAGTACTTC.